This T cell receptor beta chain derives from a study of shared T cell receptors in the human thymus. Clones were sequenced by immunoSEQ multiplex PCR, and TCRdb holds only the in-frame ones, with some missing. The sample includes approximately 730,000 clones, 70% to 90% of them seen just once. The CDR3 is made up of 15 amino acids. Trimming cost V 0 bases and J 1 base, with 9 bases left between them. Germline V gene lookup returns CDR1 MGHDK and CDR2 SYGVNS. These records were also assigned to another study, of human thymus T cells. Per that paper: Infants served as donors; they were healthy and Finnish and were having corrective surgery for congenital heart defects. The thymus tissue came from resections taken during corrective heart surgery. Apparent bias marked the V and J gene usage of thymic and blood repertoires. Related research has reported that thymic repertoires overlap highly among unrelated individuals.

This receptor was identified in a girl under three years old with a congenital heart defect. The sequenced sample was thymocytes. The gene calls are TRBV25-1 and TRBJ1-1, with a weak D call TRBD1 (5 bases). DNA for the CDR3: TGTGCCAGCAGTGAATACCCGACAGAGAACACTGAAGCTTTCTTT. This codes for CASSEYPTENTEAFF.